This TCR beta chain was sequenced for a study of PD-L1 blockade in urothelial cancer. Turning to the study itself: It was at 3 weeks (second dose) and 6 weeks after treatment start that blood was analyzed.

The germline V gene has CDR1 GTSNPN and CDR2 SVGIG (reference sequence). Between the trimmed V and J ends, which lost 0 bases and 8 bases, there was a span of 11 bases. The CDR3 extends over 13 amino acids. Method: immunoSEQ multiplex PCR; TCRdb's copy keeps in-frame clones and lacks some. The data show over 100,000 clones, with about four fifths seen just once and 3.2% held by the top ten. Sample time point: pretreatment peripheral blood. This sample comprised PBMCs, obtained around atezolizumab (anti-PD-L1) treatment. The chain couples TRBV30 to TRBJ1-5; D is unresolved. This TCR was recovered from a man aged 50 to 59 with urothelial cancer. CDR3 coding DNA: TGTGCCTGGAGTGTACAACAGTTCGAGCCCCAGCATTTT. Its protein is CAWSVQQFEPQHF.